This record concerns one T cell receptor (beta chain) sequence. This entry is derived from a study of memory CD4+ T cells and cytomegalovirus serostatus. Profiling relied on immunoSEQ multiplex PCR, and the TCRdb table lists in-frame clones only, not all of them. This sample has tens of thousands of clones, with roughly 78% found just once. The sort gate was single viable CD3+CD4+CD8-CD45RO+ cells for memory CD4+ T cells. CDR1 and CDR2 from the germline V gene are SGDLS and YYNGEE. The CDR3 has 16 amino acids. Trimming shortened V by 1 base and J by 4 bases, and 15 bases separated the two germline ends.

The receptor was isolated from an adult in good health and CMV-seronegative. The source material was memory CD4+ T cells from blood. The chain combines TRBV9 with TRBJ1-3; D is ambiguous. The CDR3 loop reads CASSVYSGLMGNTIYF. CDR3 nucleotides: TGTGCCAGCAGCGTATACAGCGGCCTGATGGGAAACACCATATATTTT.